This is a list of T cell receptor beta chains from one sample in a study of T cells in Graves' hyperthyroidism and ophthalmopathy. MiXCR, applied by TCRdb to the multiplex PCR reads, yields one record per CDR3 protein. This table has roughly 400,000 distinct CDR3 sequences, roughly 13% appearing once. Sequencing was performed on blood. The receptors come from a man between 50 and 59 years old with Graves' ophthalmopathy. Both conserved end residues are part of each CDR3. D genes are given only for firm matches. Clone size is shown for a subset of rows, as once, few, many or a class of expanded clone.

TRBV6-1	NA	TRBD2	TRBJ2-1	CASSYHQGTSGYNEQFF	TGTGCCAGCAGTTACCACCAAGGGACTAGCGGGTACAATGAGCAGTTCTTC
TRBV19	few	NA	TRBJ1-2	CASSITGNREGYTF	TGTGCCAGTAGTATCACCGGCAACAGGGAGGGCTACACCTTC
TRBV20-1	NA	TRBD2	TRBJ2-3	CSATQGLAGGPTDTQYF	TGCAGTGCTACACAGGGACTAGCGGGAGGGCCCACAGATACGCAGTATTTT
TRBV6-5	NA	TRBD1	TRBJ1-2	CASSSSRQGGGYGYTF	TGTGCCAGCAGCTCCTCCCGACAGGGTGGAGGCTATGGCTACACCTTC
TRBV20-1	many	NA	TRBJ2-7	CSARGAYLEYEQYF	TGCAGTGCTAGAGGCGCCTACCTGGAGTACGAGCAGTACTTC
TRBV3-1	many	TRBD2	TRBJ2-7	CASSTGLAGADEQYF	TGTGCCAGCAGCACTGGACTAGCGGGAGCTGACGAGCAGTACTTC
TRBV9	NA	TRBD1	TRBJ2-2	CASSVWGTGGLGELFF	TGTGCCAGCAGCGTTTGGGGGACAGGGGGACTAGGGGAGCTGTTTTTT
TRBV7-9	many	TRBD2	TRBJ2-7	CASSREPSGNYEQYF	TGTGCCAGCAGCCGAGAGCCTAGCGGGAACTACGAGCAGTACTTC
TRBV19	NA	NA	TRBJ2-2	CASSIWGSTGELFF	TGTGCCAGTAGTATTTGGGGCAGCACCGGGGAGCTGTTTTTT
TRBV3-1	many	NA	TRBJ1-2	CASSRYAVGGNYGYTF	TGTGCCAGCAGCCGCTACGCCGTCGGGGGGAACTATGGCTACACCTTC
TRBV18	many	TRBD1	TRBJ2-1	CASSLRDRGMNEQFF	TGTGCCAGCTCACTCCGGGACAGGGGTATGAATGAGCAGTTCTTC
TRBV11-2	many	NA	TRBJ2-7	CASSWTRGPGVSYEQYF	TGTGCCAGCAGCTGGACGAGAGGTCCAGGGGTTTCCTACGAGCAGTACTTC
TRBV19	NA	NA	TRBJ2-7	CASRQPGQTAHEQYF	TGTGCCAGTAGACAGCCCGGACAGACGGCCCACGAGCAGTACTTC
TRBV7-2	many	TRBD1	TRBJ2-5	CASSTTGTGVGTQYF	TGTGCCAGCAGCACCACCGGGACAGGGGTCGGGACCCAGTACTTC
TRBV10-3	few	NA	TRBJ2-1	CAIREESSYNEQFF	TGTGCCATCAGGGAAGAGAGCTCCTACAATGAGCAGTTCTTC
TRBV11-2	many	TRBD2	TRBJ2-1	CASSLLGLGVYNEQFF	TGTGCCAGCAGCTTATTGGGACTAGGGGTCTACAATGAGCAGTTCTTC
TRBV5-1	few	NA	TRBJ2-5	CASSFEAEETQYF	TGCGCCAGCAGCTTCGAGGCCGAAGAGACCCAGTACTTC
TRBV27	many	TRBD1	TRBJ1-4	CASSVTGEATNEKLFF	TGTGCCAGCAGTGTGACAGGGGAGGCAACTAATGAAAAACTGTTTTTT
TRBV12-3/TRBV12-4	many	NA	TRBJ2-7	CASSTTSSYEQYF	TGTGCCAGCAGTACGACTAGCTCCTACGAGCAGTACTTC
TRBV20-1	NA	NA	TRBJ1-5	CSADQGLERNQPQHF	TGCAGTGCTGACCAGGGCCTCGAACGCAATCAGCCCCAGCATTTT
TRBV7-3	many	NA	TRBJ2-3	CASSLGIGGDTQYF	TGTGCCAGCAGCTTAGGGATCGGGGGTGATACGCAGTATTTT
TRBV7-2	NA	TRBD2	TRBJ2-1	CASSLGGTSSYNEQFF	TGTGCCAGCAGCTTAGGTGGGACTAGCTCCTACAATGAGCAGTTCTTC
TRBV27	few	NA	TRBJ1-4	CASSLSWGLFGEKLFF	TGTGCCAGCAGTTTAAGCTGGGGGCTCTTCGGTGAAAAACTGTTTTTT